This T cell receptor beta chain originates from a study of CD8 T cells in ankylosing spondylitis. Overall study findings and caveats: Earlier authors reported some of these motif variants in reactive arthritis synovial fluid and blood. A TCR beta motif of roughly eight highly homologous variants seemed to mark ankylosing spondylitis blood. With a CD8+ phenotype, disease-linked clones were relatively rare in peripheral blood. Disease-linked clones were reportedly significantly enriched in matched ankylosing spondylitis synovial fluid.

The table lists this clonotype with a few counts. The antigen is not known. The CDR3 has 16 amino acids. In germline, CDR1 is LGHDT, CDR2 YNNKEL (reference sequence). V was shortened by 0 bases and J by 2 bases, with 11 bases between the two germline ends. Quantitative 5'-RACE with molecular barcodes produced the TCR beta libraries. TCRdb independently ran MiXCR on the 5' RACE reads; one entry per CDR3 protein. The sample has about 210,000 distinct CDR3 sequences; around 7.9% are singletons. The V and J genes are TRBV3-1 and TRBJ2-4; D remains unclear. The source material was blood, either unsorted or a sorted T cell fraction (not recorded which). This TCR was recovered from a male donor with ankylosing spondylitis. CDR3 protein: CASSQEGRLTKNIQYF. The CDR3 region has the DNA TGTGCCAGCAGCCAAGAGGGCAGATTAACCAAAAACATTCAGTACTTC.